The rows below give T cell receptor beta chains drawn from one sample of a study of blood T cells in healthy people across ages. TCRdb passed the 5' RACE reads through MiXCR, listing each CDR3 protein once. The sample holds 1.2 million to 1.5 million distinct CDR3 sequences; 40% to 50% are singletons and the top ten take under 8%. The sequenced sample was blood. Every receptor here comes from a woman aged 18-30 years in good health. Each CDR3 is given with its conserved first and last residue. A D gene is named only where the DNA matches it firmly. Clone size is not always given. Where it is, it says once, few, many or a class for expanded clones.

abundance	d_gene	v_gene	j_gene	CDR3nt	CDR3aa
-	TRBD1	TRBV7-9	TRBJ2-5	TGTGCCAGCAGACAATTCCGGGACAGGGAAGAGACCCAGTACTTC	CASRQFRDREETQYF
-	-	TRBV11-1	TRBJ2-7	TGTGCCAGCAGCTTAAACAGTATGTCCTACGAGCAGTACTTC	CASSLNSMSYEQYF
-	TRBD1	TRBV4-1	TRBJ1-6	TGCGCCAGCAGCCACGGGACAGCTAATTCACCCCTCCACTTT	CASSHGTANSPLHF
-	-	TRBV12-5	TRBJ2-2	TGTGCTAGTGATTCGGAGCGCGGCACCGGGGAGCTGTTTTTT	CASDSERGTGELFF
few	TRBD2	TRBV7-2	TRBJ2-1	TGTGCCAGCAGCTTAGGATCCCCCCTGGCGGGAGCCTACAATGAGCAGTTCTTC	CASSLGSPLAGAYNEQFF
many	-	TRBV7-2	TRBJ2-3	TGTGCCAGCAGCTTGTGGGTCTCAGATACGCAGTATTTT	CASSLWVSDTQYF
once	TRBD2	TRBV6-2/TRBV6-3	TRBJ2-1	TGTGCCAGCAGTTACTCCTTCGGGACTAGCGGGGGGTTAGTTGAGCAGTTCTTC	CASSYSFGTSGGLVEQFF
-	-	TRBV12-3/TRBV12-4	TRBJ2-7	TGTGCCAGCAGTTTCGGGCAGAGTTTCGAGCAGTACTTC	CASSFGQSFEQYF
few	-	TRBV11-2	TRBJ2-1	TGTGCCAGCAGCTCCTCATACTCTGATGAGCAGTTCTTC	CASSSSYSDEQFF
few	TRBD1	TRBV11-2	TRBJ2-3	TGCGCCAGCAGCCTAGGACAGGTCACAGATACGCAGTATTTT	CASSLGQVTDTQYF
-	TRBD2	TRBV25-1	TRBJ2-1	TGTGCCAGCAGTCGGGGGGATCCACCCAATGAGCAGTTCTTC	CASSRGDPPNEQFF
-	-	TRBV10-3	TRBJ2-1	TGTGCCATCAGTGAGTCTACCACCCTTGGCTACAATGAGCAGTTCTTC	CAISESTTLGYNEQFF
many	-	TRBV7-9	TRBJ2-7	TGTGCCAGCAGCTTAGTCGTTAACTACGAGCAGTACTTC	CASSLVVNYEQYF
once	TRBD2	TRBV29-1	TRBJ2-3	TGCAGCGTTCACCAGGTAGCGGGGCCAGATACGCAGTATTTT	CSVHQVAGPDTQYF
few	-	TRBV7-2	TRBJ2-7	TGTGCCAGCAGCCGATTACGGTCTTCGGCCATCTACGAGCAGTACTTC	CASSRLRSSAIYEQYF
few	-	TRBV18	TRBJ1-2	TGTGCCAGCTCACCAGGGCAGTCAACTAACTATGGCTACACCTTC	CASSPGQSTNYGYTF